What follows describes a single TCR beta chain. Here immunoSEQ multiplex PCR was the method, and the copy in TCRdb shows in-frame clones only, minus some. The sample includes tens of thousands of clones, under 96% of them seen just once. The data are from a study of technical replicates of blood from several donors. CDR1 is SEHNR, CDR2 FQNEAQ, per germline (reference sequence). The V and J ends lost 4 bases and 5 bases, in that order; junction bases with no gene match: 8. This CDR3 is built from 15 residues. Sequences were obtained from T cells isolated from PBMCs. The chain has TRBV7-9 and TRBJ1-5; TRBD1 matches 7 bases. The receptor's source is a human donor in good health. The CDR3 region is CASSSYRGGDQPQHF. In DNA, the CDR3 is TGTGCCAGCAGCTCATACAGGGGTGGGGATCAGCCCCAGCATTTT.